Shown below are 25 T cell receptor beta chains from a single sample sequenced in a study of human T cells and chemical hapten exposure. Regarding time point: pre-sensitization, week 0. The treatment: therapeutic diphenylcyclopropenone sensitization with weekly scalp DPC. TCRdb re-analysed the RACE reads in MiXCR, keeping a single row per CDR3 protein. The sample carries 180,000 or so distinct CDR3 sequences, just under 30% recorded once. Sequenced here: whole blood, sampled in connection with sensitization to the hapten diphenylcyclopropenone (DPC). These receptors all stem from a woman under 40 with alopecia areata. Some clones in this sample may be carry-over from other donors' samples.

This chain uses TRBV6-5 with TRBJ1-1, with 9 bases that match TRBD1. Germline V CDR1 and CDR2: MNHEY, SVGAGI. The junction had 7 bases not matched to a gene; V was cut back by 2 bases and J by 3 bases. This CDR3 has 16 amino acids. Here the CDR3 reads CASSYTPGQGHTEAFF. The CDR3, as DNA: TGTGCCAGCAGTTACACTCCGGGACAGGGCCACACTGAAGCTTTCTTT.

The V gene is TRBV27, the J gene TRBJ2-6; the D is unclear. CDR1 and CDR2 (germline): MNHEY, SMNVEV (reference sequence). V gave up 3 bases and J gave up 1 base, with 7 bases separating them. The CDR3 spans 15 residues. The DNA of the CDR3 is TGTGCCAGCAGTTTTTTGGGGTCTGGGGCCAACGTCCTGACTTTC. This gives the protein CASSFLGSGANVLTF.

The V gene is TRBV7-2, the J gene TRBJ2-5; 14 bases line up with TRBD2. Germline assignment: CDR1 SGHTA and CDR2 FQGNSA. V shed 4 bases and J 2 bases; nucleotides not matched to a gene: 9. The CDR3 sequence is 18 residues long. CDR3: CASSSPPRLAGGQETQYF. The CDR3 coding sequence is TGTGCCAGCAGCTCCCCTCCCCGACTAGCGGGGGGGCAAGAGACCCAGTACTTC.

The CDR3 sequence is CASTYRGGVYGYTF. CDR3 in DNA: TGTGCCAGCACCTACAGGGGCGGCGTTTATGGCTACACCTTC. V gene TRBV5-6 combines with J gene TRBJ1-2; the match to TRBD1 covers 7 bases. The CDR3 is made up of 14 amino acids. V was clipped by 6 bases and J by 5 bases; unmatched bases: 10. The germline V gene encodes CDR1 SGHDT and CDR2 YYEEEE.

The chain has TRBV29-1 and TRBJ1-5; D unclear. V was clipped by 4 bases and J by 6 bases, with 13 bases between them. This CDR3 contains 13 residues. Germline-derived CDR1 and CDR2 are SQVTM and ANQGSEA. In DNA, the CDR3 is TGCAGCGTTGTACAAGGGAACGGTCAGCCCCAGCATTTT. Residues: CSVVQGNGQPQHF.

With respect to this clonotype: One end of the junction fails to match germline, which may point to a read error. The V gene is TRBV5-4, the J gene TRBJ2-3; 8 bases fit TRBD1. CDR1 and CDR2 (germline): SGHNT, YYREEE (reference sequence). This CDR3 is 15 amino acids long. CDR3 sequence reads: CVSSSQGAGTDTQYF. The CDR3, as DNA: TGTGTCAGCAGCTCCCAGGGGGCCGGAACAGATACGCAGTATTTT. Full variable domain (rest looked up from reference TRBV5-4 and TRBJ2-3): ETGVTQSPTHLIKTRGQQVTLRCSSQSGHNTVSWYQQALGQGPQFIFQYYREEENGRGNFPPRFSGLQFPNYSSELNVNALELDDSALYLCVSSSQGAGTDTQYFGPGTRLTVL.

The chain is built from TRBV4-3 and TRBJ1-2; D gene ambiguous. The V end lost 5 bases, the J end lost 4 bases, and 20 bases lay between the germline ends. The CDR3 contains 16 residues. Germline lookup yields CDR1 LGHNA and CDR2 YSLEER. The CDR3 DNA reads TGCGCCAGCAGCTTAGAGGGCAGAGCCTCTTCCTATGGCTACACCTTC. Its translation: CASSLEGRASSYGYTF.

The chain is built from TRBV5-6 and TRBJ1-6; the D is unclear. Trimming cost V 4 bases and J 7 bases, with 9 bases left between them. The germline CDR1 and CDR2 sequences are SGHDT and YYEEEE. This CDR3 spans 13 amino acids. CDR3 DNA: TGTGCCAGCAGCCCCCGACGGAATTCACCCCTCCACTTT. Amino acid sequence: CASSPRRNSPLHF. The whole variable domain, remainder taken from reference TRBV5-6 and TRBJ1-6, is DAGVTQSPTHLIKTRGQQVTLRCSPKSGHDTVSWYQQALGQGPQFIFQYYEEEERQRGNFPDRFSGHQFPNYSSELNVNALLLGDSALYLCASSPRRNSPLHFGNGTRLTVT.

The V gene is TRBV10-3, the J gene TRBJ2-7; D is uncertain. CDR1 ENHRY and CDR2 SYGVKD come from the germline V gene. The CDR3 consists of 12 residues. The V gene lost 6 bases and the J gene lost 3 bases, with 9 bases spanning the gap. The CDR3 loop is CAIRKRGYEQYF. The CDR3 DNA sequence: TGTGCCATCAGAAAAAGAGGCTACGAGCAGTACTTC.

The J gene is TRBJ2-7, the V gene TRBV7-2, with 8 bases matching TRBD2. The CDR3 spans 15 residues. J gave up 0 bases and V 3 bases, and 4 bases lay outside the gene matches. Germline CDR1 reads SGHTA; CDR2 reads FQGNSA. CDR3 residues: CASSLGGTSSYEQYF. The CDR3 DNA reads as TGTGCCAGCAGCTTGGGAGGGACTAGCTCCTACGAGCAGTACTTC.

The chain is built from TRBV12-3 or TRBV12-4 and TRBJ1-6; D perhaps matches TRBD1 (5 bases). The germline V and J ends were trimmed by 5 bases and 9 bases, with 14 bases remaining between them. The CDR3 totals 14 residues. CDR3 coding DNA: TGTGCCAGCAGTCCCCAGGGACTGATTTCACCCCTCCACTTT. This codes for CASSPQGLISPLHF.

This clonotype was observed a handful of times. The V call is TRBV2, the J call TRBJ2-7; possible D gene TRBD1, 5 bases. Trimming cost V 10 bases and J 3 bases, with 13 bases left between them. Germline-derived CDR1 and CDR2 are SNHLY and FYNNEI. The CDR3 contains 12 residues. CDR3 bases: TGTGCCACCCTGACAGACCTCTACGAGCAGTACTTC. This codes for CATLTDLYEQYF.

This clonotype was observed a handful of times. J is TRBJ1-4 and V is TRBV4-1; D call uncertain. The CDR3 has 16 residues. V lost 0 bases, J lost 0 bases, and 8 bases lay in between. The germline V gene has CDR1 MGHRA and CDR2 YSYEKL. The CDR3 protein is CASSQETSATNEKLFF. In DNA form, the CDR3 reads TGCGCCAGCAGCCAAGAGACATCGGCAACTAATGAAAAACTGTTTTTT.

In its sample, this clonotype was seen a few times. This chain connects TRBV10-2 to TRBJ1-1; a weak D match, TRBD1 (6 bases). V lost 10 bases and J lost 1, with 13 bases in between. CDR1 is WSHSY, CDR2 SAAADI, per germline. The CDR3 is 13 residues long. CDR3 amino acids: CAIRTEKNTEAFF. The CDR3 DNA is TGCGCCATCCGGACAGAGAAGAACACTGAAGCTTTCTTT.

The chain has TRBV20-1 and TRBJ2-1; D may be TRBD1 or TRBD2 (5 bases each). The CDR3 consists of 16 residues. Germline assignment: CDR1 DFQATT and CDR2 SNEGSKA (reference sequence). Trimming removed 1 base from V and 3 bases from J, with 16 bases in between. CDR3 bases: TGCAGTGCTAGAGGACTGGGGACCCAGAACTACAATGAGCAGTTCTTC. Its protein is CSARGLGTQNYNEQFF.

The rearrangement links TRBV20-1 to TRBJ1-1; D possibly corresponds to TRBD1 (5 bases). This CDR3 is 13 amino acids long. V lost 7 bases and J lost 3, with 15 bases in between. Germline assignment: CDR1 DFQATT and CDR2 SNEGSKA (reference sequence). This CDR3 is CSEYRQGYTEAFF. CDR3 sequence (DNA): TGCAGTGAGTATAGGCAGGGCTACACTGAAGCTTTCTTT.

This clonotype was seen a handful of times. The gene calls are TRBV28 and TRBJ1-1; 7 positions agree with TRBD1. The V segment lost 4 bases and the J segment 0 bases; nucleotides outside the gene matches: 5. The CDR3 is 15 amino acids. Germline assignment: CDR1 MDHEN and CDR2 SYDVKM. The CDR3 coding sequence is TGTGCCAGCAGTTCCCCGGACAGGATGAACACTGAAGCTTTCTTT. Amino acids: CASSSPDRMNTEAFF.

This clonotype was detected only a few times. The rearrangement joins TRBV6-4 to TRBJ1-2; D not certain. Germline V gives CDR1 MRHNA, CDR2 SNTAGT. The CDR3 consists of 13 residues. The V and J ends lost 5 bases and 4 bases respectively, with 11 bases between them. CDR3 sequence (DNA): TGTGCCAGCAGTTACGACACGAGCTATGGCTACACCTTC. The encoded protein is CASSYDTSYGYTF.

V and J are TRBV27 and TRBJ2-3; TRBD2 agrees at 15 bases. CDR1 and CDR2 (germline): MNHEY, SMNVEV (reference sequence). V trimming: 5 bases; J trimming: 1 base; junction bases outside the gene matches: 7. The CDR3 extends over 18 amino acids. CDR3 protein: CASSPGTSGGWGTDTQYF. The CDR3, as DNA: TGTGCCAGCAGTCCCGGGACTAGCGGGGGGTGGGGCACAGATACGCAGTATTTT.

This clonotype turned up a few times. V usage is TRBV12-3 or TRBV12-4 and J usage is TRBJ2-7; TRBD2 might be the D (6 bases). V was trimmed by 5 bases and J by 4 bases, leaving 15 bases between them. The CDR3 extends over 14 amino acids. The CDR3 here is CASSPRDGVYEQYF. In nucleotides, the CDR3 is TGTGCCAGCAGTCCGCGGGATGGAGTATACGAGCAGTACTTC.

V gene TRBV2 combines with J gene TRBJ2-1, with TRBD1 matching 7 bases. V gave up 5 bases and J gave up 4 bases; unmatched junction bases: 5. The CDR3 length is 14 residues. CDR1 is SNHLY and CDR2 is FYNNEI in the germline V gene. The CDR3 protein is CASSTWTGYNEQFF. CDR3 DNA sequence: TGTGCCAGCAGTACTTGGACAGGTTACAATGAGCAGTTCTTC.

J is TRBJ2-2 and V is TRBV6-2 or TRBV6-3; no firm D call. Per germline, CDR1 MNHEY and CDR2 SVGEGT. The CDR3 contains 10 residues. V was shortened by 6 bases and J by 7 bases, with 3 bases between the two germline ends. CDR3 DNA sequence: TGTGCCAGCAGGCACGGGGAGCTGTTTTTT. It encodes CASRHGELFF.

This clonotype was seen only a few times. This sequence joins TRBV29-1 and TRBJ2-6, with D uncertain. This CDR3 has 12 residues. The V end was cut by 4 bases, the J end by 5 bases, with 6 bases between. In germline, CDR1 is SQVTM, CDR2 ANQGSEA. The CDR3 loop is CSVASRANVLTF. The CDR3 region has the DNA TGCAGCGTTGCTTCGAGGGCCAACGTCCTGACTTTC.

This clonotype was seen more than once but under ten times. The chain links TRBV29-1 to TRBJ2-7; no clear D. The CDR3 sequence is 11 residues long. With 4 bases removed from V and 4 bases from J, the gap between germline ends came to 8 bases. CDR1 is SQVTM, CDR2 ANQGSEA, per germline. The CDR3 DNA follows: TGCAGCGTTGGGAAAGGTTACGAGCAGTACTTC. Its protein is CSVGKGYEQYF.

The sample holds a few counts of this clonotype. The rearrangement joins TRBV7-9 to TRBJ2-3; D not certain. Trimming left V 2 bases short and J 7 bases short, with 4 bases between. Germline V gives CDR1 SEHNR, CDR2 FQNEAQ (reference sequence). The CDR3 loop spans 11 amino acids. The CDR3 region is CASSLLNTQYF. CDR3 in DNA: TGTGCCAGCAGCTTATTGAATACGCAGTATTTT.